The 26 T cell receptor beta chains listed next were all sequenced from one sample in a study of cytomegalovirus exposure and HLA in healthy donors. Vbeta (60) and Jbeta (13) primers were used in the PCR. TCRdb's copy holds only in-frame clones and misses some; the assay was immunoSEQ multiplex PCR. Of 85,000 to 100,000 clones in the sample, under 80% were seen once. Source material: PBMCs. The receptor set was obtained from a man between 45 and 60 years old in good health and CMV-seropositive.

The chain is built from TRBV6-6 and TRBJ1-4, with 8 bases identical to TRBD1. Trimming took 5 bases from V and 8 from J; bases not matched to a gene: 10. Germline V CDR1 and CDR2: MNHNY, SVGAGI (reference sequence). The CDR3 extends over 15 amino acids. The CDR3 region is CASSDRGQVREKLFF. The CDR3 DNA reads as TGTGCCAGCAGTGATAGGGGACAGGTCCGGGAAAAACTGTTTTTT.

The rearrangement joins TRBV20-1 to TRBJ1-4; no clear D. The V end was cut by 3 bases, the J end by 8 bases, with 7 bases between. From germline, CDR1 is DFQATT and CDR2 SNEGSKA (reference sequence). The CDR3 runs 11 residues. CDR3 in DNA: TGCAGTGCTAGGGGCCCGGAAAAACTGTTTTTT. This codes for CSARGPEKLFF.

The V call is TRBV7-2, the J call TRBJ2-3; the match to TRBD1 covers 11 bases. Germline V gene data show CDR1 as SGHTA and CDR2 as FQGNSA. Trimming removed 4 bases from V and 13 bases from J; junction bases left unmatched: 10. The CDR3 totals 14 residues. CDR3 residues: CASSSTTGTGGEYF. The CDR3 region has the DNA TGTGCCAGCAGCTCCACAACCGGGACAGGGGGGGAGTATTTT.

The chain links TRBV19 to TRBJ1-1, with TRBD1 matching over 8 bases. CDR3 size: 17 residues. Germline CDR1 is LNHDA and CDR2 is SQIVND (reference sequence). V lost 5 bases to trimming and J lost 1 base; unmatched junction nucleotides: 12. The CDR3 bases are TGTGCCAGTAGTGACCTAGGGGCGACAGGGGCGAACACTGAAGCTTTCTTT. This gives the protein CASSDLGATGANTEAFF.

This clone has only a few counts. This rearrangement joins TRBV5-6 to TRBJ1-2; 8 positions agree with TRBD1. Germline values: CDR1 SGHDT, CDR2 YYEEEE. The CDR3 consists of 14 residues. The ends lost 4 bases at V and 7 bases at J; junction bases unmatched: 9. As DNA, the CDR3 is TGTGCCAGCAGCCCGGACAGGGTAGCATGTGGCTACACCTTC. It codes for CASSPDRVACGYTF.

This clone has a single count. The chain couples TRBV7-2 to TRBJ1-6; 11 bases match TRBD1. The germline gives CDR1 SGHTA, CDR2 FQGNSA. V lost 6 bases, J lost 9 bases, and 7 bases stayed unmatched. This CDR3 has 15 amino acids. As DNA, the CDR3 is TGTGCCAGCAGGTGGACAGGGGGCCTCTTTTCACCCCTCCACTTT. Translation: CASRWTGGLFSPLHF.

CDR3 nucleotide sequence: TGTGCCAGCAGTCCTACACAGGGGGATAATGAAAAACTGTTTTTT. This translates into CASSPTQGDNEKLFF. J is TRBJ1-4 and V is TRBV5-4, with 8 positions matching TRBD1. CDR1 and CDR2 from the germline V gene are SGHNT and YYREEE (reference sequence). The CDR3 length is 15 residues. Germline trimming cut 5 bases from V and 4 bases from J; bases unmatched to any gene: 7.

CDR3 coding DNA: TGTGCCACCAGCAGAGATAGACCGGGACTAGCGGGGGGGAGAGCCAAAAACATTCAGTACTTC. It translates to CATSRDRPGLAGGRAKNIQYF. This chain joins TRBV15 and TRBJ2-4, with TRBD2 matching over 16 bases. With V trimmed by 0 bases and J by 0 bases, 8 bases remained unmatched. The CDR3 length is 21 residues. The V gene's germline CDR1 is LNHNV and CDR2 YYDKDF (reference sequence).

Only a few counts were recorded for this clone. CDR3 loop: CASSLRRDSRTYGYTF. In nucleotides, the CDR3 is TGTGCCAGCAGTTTACGACGGGACAGCCGGACCTATGGCTACACCTTC. The V call is TRBV28, the J call TRBJ1-2, with TRBD1 matching over 7 bases. V shed 2 bases, J shed 4 bases, and the junction held 10 bases outside the gene matches. The CDR3 is 16 amino acids. The germline V gene encodes CDR1 MDHEN and CDR2 SYDVKM.

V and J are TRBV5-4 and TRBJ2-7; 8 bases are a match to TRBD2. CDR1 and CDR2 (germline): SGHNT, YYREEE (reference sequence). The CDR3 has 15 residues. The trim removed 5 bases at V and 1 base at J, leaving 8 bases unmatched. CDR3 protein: CASRPGGGASYEQYF. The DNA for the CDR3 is TGTGCCAGCAGGCCCGGGGGGGGTGCATCCTACGAGCAGTACTTC.

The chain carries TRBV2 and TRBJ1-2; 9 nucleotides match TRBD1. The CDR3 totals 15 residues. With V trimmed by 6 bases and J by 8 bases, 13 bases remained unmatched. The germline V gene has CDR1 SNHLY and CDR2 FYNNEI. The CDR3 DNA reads TGTGCCAGCAGCCCGGGACAGGGTATATCGGGCGGCTACACCTTC. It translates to CASSPGQGISGGYTF.

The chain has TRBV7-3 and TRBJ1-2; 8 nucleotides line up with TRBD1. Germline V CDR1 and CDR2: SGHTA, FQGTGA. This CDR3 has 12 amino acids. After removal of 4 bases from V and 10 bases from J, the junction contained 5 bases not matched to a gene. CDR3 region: CASSSGQGAYTF. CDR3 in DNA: TGTGCCAGCAGCTCGGGCCAGGGGGCCTACACCTTC.

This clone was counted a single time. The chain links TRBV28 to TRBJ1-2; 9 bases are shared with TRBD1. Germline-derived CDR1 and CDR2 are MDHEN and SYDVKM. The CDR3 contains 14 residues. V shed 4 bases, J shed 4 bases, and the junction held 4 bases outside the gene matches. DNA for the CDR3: TGTGCCAGCAGTTCCGGGACAGGGCGCTATGGCTACACCTTC. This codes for CASSSGTGRYGYTF.

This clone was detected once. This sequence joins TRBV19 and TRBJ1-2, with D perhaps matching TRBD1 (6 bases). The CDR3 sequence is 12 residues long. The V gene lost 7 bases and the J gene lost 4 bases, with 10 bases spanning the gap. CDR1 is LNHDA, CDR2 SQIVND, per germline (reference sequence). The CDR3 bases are TGTGCCAGTAACAGGGACGGCTATGGCTACACCTTC. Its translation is CASNRDGYGYTF.

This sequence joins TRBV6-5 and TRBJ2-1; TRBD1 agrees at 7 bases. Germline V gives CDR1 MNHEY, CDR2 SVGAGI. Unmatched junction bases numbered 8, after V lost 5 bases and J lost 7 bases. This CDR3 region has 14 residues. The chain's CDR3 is CASSVRQGNNEQFF. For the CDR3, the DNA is TGTGCCAGCAGTGTTCGACAGGGTAATAATGAGCAGTTCTTC.

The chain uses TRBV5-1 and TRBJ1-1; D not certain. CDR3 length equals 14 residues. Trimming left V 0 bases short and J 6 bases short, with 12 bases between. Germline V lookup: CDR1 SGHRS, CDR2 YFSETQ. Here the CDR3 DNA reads TGCGCCAGCAGCTTGGGGCCCCAAACGTCTGAAGCTTTCTTT. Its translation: CASSLGPQTSEAFF.

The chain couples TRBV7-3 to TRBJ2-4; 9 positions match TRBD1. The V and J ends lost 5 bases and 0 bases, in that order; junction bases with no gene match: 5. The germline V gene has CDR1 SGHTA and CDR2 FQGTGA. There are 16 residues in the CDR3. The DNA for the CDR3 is TGTGCCAGCAGCACCGGGACAGGGATAGCCAAAAACATTCAGTACTTC. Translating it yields CASSTGTGIAKNIQYF.

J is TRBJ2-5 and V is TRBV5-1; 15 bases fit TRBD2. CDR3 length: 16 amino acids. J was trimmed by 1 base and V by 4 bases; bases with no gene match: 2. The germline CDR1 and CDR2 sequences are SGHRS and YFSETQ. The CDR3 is CASSAGLAGGQETQYF. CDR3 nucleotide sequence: TGCGCCAGCAGCGCGGGACTAGCGGGGGGCCAAGAGACCCAGTACTTC.

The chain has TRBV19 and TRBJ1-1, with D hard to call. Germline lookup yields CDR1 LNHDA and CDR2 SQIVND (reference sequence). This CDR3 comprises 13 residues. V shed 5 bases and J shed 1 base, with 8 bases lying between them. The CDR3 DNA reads TGTGCCAGTAGTTACCGGGAGAACACTGAAGCTTTCTTT. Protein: CASSYRENTEAFF.

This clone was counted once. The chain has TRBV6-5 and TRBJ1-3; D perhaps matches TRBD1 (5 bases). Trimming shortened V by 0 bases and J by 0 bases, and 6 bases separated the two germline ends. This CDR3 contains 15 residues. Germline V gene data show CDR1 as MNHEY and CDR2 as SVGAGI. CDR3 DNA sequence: TGTGCCAGCAGTTACTCTACAGGCTCTGGAAACACCATATATTTT. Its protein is CASSYSTGSGNTIYF.

CDR3: CASSTTSGGYNEQFF. DNA for the CDR3: TGTGCCAGCAGCACCACTAGCGGGGGGTACAATGAGCAGTTCTTC. The chain links TRBV7-2 to TRBJ2-1; TRBD2 matches at 12 bases. The CDR3 sequence is 15 residues long. The junction had 3 bases not matched to a gene; V was cut back by 5 bases and J by 4 bases. Germline V gene sequence: CDR1 SGHTA, CDR2 FQGNSA.

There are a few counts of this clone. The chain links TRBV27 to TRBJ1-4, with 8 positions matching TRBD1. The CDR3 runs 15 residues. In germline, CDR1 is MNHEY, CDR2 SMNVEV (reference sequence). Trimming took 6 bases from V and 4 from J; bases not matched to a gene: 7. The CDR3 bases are TGTGCCAGCAGCCTCCAGGGGGCGAGTAATGAAAAACTGTTTTTT. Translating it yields CASSLQGASNEKLFF.

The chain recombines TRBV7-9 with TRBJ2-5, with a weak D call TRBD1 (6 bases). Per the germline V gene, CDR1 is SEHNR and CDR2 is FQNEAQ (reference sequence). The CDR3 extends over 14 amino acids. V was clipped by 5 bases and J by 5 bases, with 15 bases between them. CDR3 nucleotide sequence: TGTGCCAGCAGCGTCCCCCACAGGGCGGAGACCCAGTACTTC. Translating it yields CASSVPHRAETQYF.

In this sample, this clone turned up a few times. The CDR3 DNA reads as TGTGCCAGCAGACCCGGGACAGGTAATCAGCCCCAGCATTTT. This codes for CASRPGTGNQPQHF. The chain employs TRBV27 and TRBJ1-5; TRBD1 matches 8 bases. The CDR3 has 14 residues. CDR1 and CDR2 from the germline V gene are MNHEY and SMNVEV (reference sequence). J gave up 4 bases and V 6 bases, and 5 bases lay outside the gene matches.

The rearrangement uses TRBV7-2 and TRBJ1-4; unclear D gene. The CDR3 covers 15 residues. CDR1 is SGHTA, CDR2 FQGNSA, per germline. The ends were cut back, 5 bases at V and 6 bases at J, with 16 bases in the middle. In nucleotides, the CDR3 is TGTGCCAGCAGCCGACGGGAGGCGAGTGATGAAAAACTGTTTTTT. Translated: CASSRREASDEKLFF.

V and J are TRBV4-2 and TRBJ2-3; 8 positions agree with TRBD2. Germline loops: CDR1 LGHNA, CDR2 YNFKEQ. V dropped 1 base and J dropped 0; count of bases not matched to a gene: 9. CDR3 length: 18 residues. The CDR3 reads CASSQALAGSPSTDTQYF. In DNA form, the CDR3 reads TGTGCCAGCAGCCAAGCGCTAGCGGGTTCCCCTAGCACAGATACGCAGTATTTT.